This TCR beta chain was sequenced for a study of metastatic and nonmetastatic thyroid tumors. Across the study: Patients with malignant and benign thyroid disease provided blood and tumor or nodule tissue, whose repertoires were compared.

In the authors' workflow: Clinicopathological groups supplied CDR3 differences that were used to build a distant-metastasis classifier for papillary thyroid cancer. With MiXCR, TCRdb reprocessed the PCR reads. These V and J calls originate from TCRdb's pipeline instead of the authors' own analysis. The sample gives 25,000 to 35,000 clones, around 25% of which show up once; less than 9.5% is in the top ten. This CDR3 spans 13 amino acids. Germline CDR1 is GTSNPN and CDR2 is SVGIG (reference sequence). Trimming took off 3 bases at V and 7 bases at J, with 15 bases between the two ends. This clone was counted a few times. Its antigen is unknown. Findings and caveats of the study: According to reports, the diversity of TCR beta was significantly higher in malignant thyroid tumors than in benign nodules, and this held in both blood and tumor samples.

The entire patient cohort was treatment-naive prior to thyroid surgery. This sequence originates from a female donor with papillary thyroid cancer or a benign thyroid nodule (not recorded which). Some clones in this sample may be carry-over from other donors' samples. This sequence joins TRBV30 and TRBJ1-2, with D possibly being TRBD1 (5 bases). Sequenced sample: blood. The CDR3 is CAWSPLGASGYTF. The CDR3 DNA reads TGTGCCTGGAGCCCTCTCGGGGCCAGTGGCTACACCTTC.